This entry is about one T cell receptor (beta chain). As yet, its antigen is unknown. Sequenced by immunoSEQ multiplex PCR; TCRdb stores in-frame clones only, minus some. Seen here are about 100,000 clones, approximately 90% observed once, and the top ten hold 0.5% to 0.65%. These data are taken from a study of OX40 agonist ivuxolimab in advanced cancers. Findings and caveats of the study: There was clonal expansion of CD4+ and CD8+ blood T cells by week 6 at 0.1 to 3.0 mg/kg. More expanded clones were seen, on average, in CD8+ T cells than in CD4+.

Excluded were patients having autoimmune disease history or systemic immunosuppression. Cycle 7 day 1, cycle 4 day 1, and baseline were the timepoints at which blood was sampled. This sample comprised CD4+ or CD8+ T cells sorted from blood, obtained in a trial of the OX40 agonist ivuxolimab. This receptor was obtained from an adult with an advanced solid tumor such as melanoma, head and neck, liver or kidney cancer.

CDR3 sequence reads: CASSSLNSVYEQYF. In DNA form, the CDR3 reads TGTGCCAGCAGCTCCCTTAATAGCGTCTACGAGCAGTACTTC. This chain uses TRBV11-2 with TRBJ2-7, with D possibly being TRBD2 (5 bases). Trimming stripped 4 bases from V and 3 bases from J, with 13 bases between. This CDR3 region has 14 residues. Germline V gene lookup returns CDR1 SGHAT and CDR2 FQNNGV.